This T cell receptor beta chain was recorded in a study of cytomegalovirus exposure and HLA in healthy donors. This clone has just a few counts. PCR employed 60 Vbeta and 13 Jbeta primers. The assay was immunoSEQ multiplex PCR, and TCRdb's table has in-frame clones only and misses some. The sample consists of approximately 110,000 clones, about two thirds of them appearing once. This CDR3 region has 12 residues. The germline V gene encodes CDR1 MNHNY and CDR2 SVGAGI (reference sequence). V was shortened by 2 bases and J by 4 bases, with 5 bases between the two germline ends. The chain links TRBV6-6 to TRBJ1-1; no clear D. This receptor was taken from a woman in her seventies in good health and CMV-seropositive. The specimen sequenced was PBMCs. CDR3 nucleotides: TGTGCCAGCAGTTACCGGGTCACTGAAGCTTTCTTT. Its protein is CASSYRVTEAFF.